This passage covers 28 T cell receptor beta chains from one sample sequenced in a study of blood T cell repertoires in COVID-19. Profiling relied on immunoSEQ multiplex PCR, and the TCRdb table lists in-frame clones only, not all of them. The table lists about 69,000 clones, roughly 79% of them singletons. The sequencing input was peripheral blood. The receptors derive from a human donor in a cohort sampled during active COVID-19.

The rearrangement uses TRBV30 and TRBJ2-3; 8 bases agree with TRBD1. The germline gives CDR1 GTSNPN, CDR2 SVGIG (reference sequence). The J segment lost 2 bases and the V segment lost 3 bases, leaving 7 bases of the junction unmatched. The CDR3 is 15 residues long. The CDR3 loop reads CAWSPGTGPTDTQYF. DNA of the CDR3: TGTGCCTGGAGCCCCGGGACAGGACCCACAGATACGCAGTATTTT.

This chain links TRBV19 with TRBJ1-1, with 7 positions matching TRBD1. With 6 bases clipped from V and 6 bases from J, the junction kept 13 bases outside the gene matches. CDR1 is LNHDA and CDR2 is SQIVND in the germline V gene (reference sequence). The length of the CDR3 is 15 residues. The CDR3 DNA follows: TGTGCCAGTAGGACCTTAATGGGACAGACCTCTGAAGCTTTCTTT. This codes for CASRTLMGQTSEAFF. Looking up the rest from reference TRBV19 and TRBJ1-1 gives the full variable domain: DGGITQSPKYLFRKEGQNVTLSCEQNLNHDAMYWYRQDPGQGLRLIYYSQIVNDFQKGDIAEGYSVSREKKESFPLTVTSAQKNPTAFYLCASRTLMGQTSEAFFGQGTRLTVV.

The chain couples TRBV12-3 or TRBV12-4 to TRBJ1-2; D not certain. The CDR3 loop spans 13 amino acids. The V and J ends lost 3 bases and 6 bases respectively, with 11 bases between them. CDR3 nucleotides: TGTGCCAGCAGTTTTGGAGGTGGAGATGGCTACACCTTC. It specifies CASSFGGGDGYTF.

The chain carries TRBV29-1 and TRBJ2-7; TRBD2 aligns across 10 bases. The V gene end was trimmed by 0 bases and the J gene end by 3 bases; junction bases not matched to a gene: 5. The CDR3 extends over 15 amino acids. Germline V gives CDR1 SQVTM, CDR2 ANQGSEA. Here the CDR3 reads CSVEDDASGGYEQYF. CDR3 coding DNA: TGCAGCGTTGAAGATGACGCTAGCGGGGGCTACGAGCAGTACTTC.

This clone was observed a few times. The chain couples TRBV5-1 to TRBJ2-3; 12 nucleotides line up with TRBD2. CDR1 SGHRS and CDR2 YFSETQ come from the germline V gene. CDR3 length: 18 amino acids. With 6 bases clipped from V and 3 bases from J, the junction kept 14 bases outside the gene matches. CDR3 loop: CASTGTSGPPRGTDTQYF. CDR3 nucleotides: TGCGCCAGCACCGGGACTAGCGGGCCCCCGAGAGGGACAGATACGCAGTATTTT. The complete variable domain, with remaining parts taken from reference TRBV5-1 and TRBJ2-3, reads KAGVTQTPRYLIKTRGQQVTLSCSPISGHRSVSWYQQTPGQGLQFLFEYFSETQRNKGNFPGRFSGRQFSNSRSEMNVSTLELGDSALYLCASTGTSGPPRGTDTQYFGPGTRLTVL.

This clone was picked up one time. V is TRBV6-5 and J is TRBJ1-4; 10 bases match TRBD1. The ends lost 6 bases at V and 6 bases at J; junction bases unmatched: 7. CDR3 length equals 15 residues. Germline lookup yields CDR1 MNHEY and CDR2 SVGAGI. CDR3 sequence reads: CASRKGQGWDEKLFF. The CDR3 coding sequence is TGTGCCAGCAGGAAGGGACAGGGGTGGGATGAAAAACTGTTTTTT.

The chain joins TRBV19 to TRBJ1-5; tentatively, D is TRBD1 (6 bases). V lost 3 bases to trimming and J lost 1 base, with 10 bases between them. CDR1 is LNHDA, CDR2 SQIVND, per germline (reference sequence). This CDR3 is 15 amino acids long. The chain's CDR3 is CASSMGAGSNQPQHF. The CDR3, as DNA: TGTGCCAGTAGTATGGGGGCCGGGAGCAATCAGCCCCAGCATTTT.

This clone was detected only a few times. This chain joins TRBV13 and TRBJ2-7; 12 nucleotides line up with TRBD2. Germline lookup yields CDR1 PRHDT and CDR2 FYEKMQ (reference sequence). Trimming cost V 5 bases and J 4 bases; bases outside gene matches: 12. The CDR3 runs to 17 residues. CDR3 DNA: TGTGCCAGCAGCGCAAGGACTAGCGGGAAAGTGGAGTACGAGCAGTACTTC. Protein sequence: CASSARTSGKVEYEQYF.

The chain carries TRBV9 and TRBJ2-1; D ambiguous. Germline assignment: CDR1 SGDLS and CDR2 YYNGEE. V was shortened by 0 bases and J by 1 base, with 8 bases between the two germline ends. This CDR3 is 15 amino acids long. The CDR3 here is CASSVASSSYNEQFF. In DNA, the CDR3 is TGTGCCAGCAGCGTAGCGAGCTCGTCCTACAATGAGCAGTTCTTC. The whole variable domain, remainder taken from reference TRBV9 and TRBJ2-1, is DSGVTQTPKHLITATGQRVTLRCSPRSGDLSVYWYQQSLDQGLQFLIQYYNGEERAKGNILERFSAQQFPDLHSELNLSSLELGDSALYFCASSVASSSYNEQFFGPGTRLTVL.

This chain joins TRBV29-1 and TRBJ1-2; D may be TRBD1 (5 bases). Germline CDR1 SQVTM, CDR2 ANQGSEA. Trimming pared 2 bases from V and 7 bases from J, leaving 8 bases between. This CDR3 comprises 11 residues. The CDR3 bases are TGCAGCGTTGAATCGGGGGGTGGCTACACCTTC. Its translation is CSVESGGGYTF.

This chain connects TRBV6-6 to TRBJ2-5; 7 nucleotides align to TRBD2. CDR3 length equals 15 residues. Germline-derived CDR1 and CDR2 are MNHNY and SVGAGI (reference sequence). The V and J ends lost 6 bases and 1 base, in that order; junction bases with no gene match: 8. The CDR3 region is CASSRVGTTQETQYF. The CDR3 bases are TGTGCCAGCAGCAGAGTCGGGACTACCCAAGAGACCCAGTACTTC.

The chain employs TRBV6-2 or TRBV6-3 and TRBJ2-3; a weak D match, TRBD1 (5 bases). V dropped 2 bases and J dropped 6 bases, with 12 bases sitting between them. Looked up from germline, CDR1 is MNHEY and CDR2 is SVGEGT. The CDR3 spans 14 residues. CDR3 nucleotide sequence: TGTGCCAGCAGTTACAGGGGTGGGGCTGATACGCAGTATTTT. Amino acid sequence: CASSYRGGADTQYF.

The chain recombines TRBV5-1 with TRBJ2-7, with 8 bases fitting TRBD1. Trimming at V came to 3 bases and at J to 5 bases, leaving 7 bases not matched to a gene. Germline V CDR1 and CDR2: SGHRS, YFSETQ. The CDR3 is made up of 14 amino acids. Written as DNA, the CDR3 is TGCGCCAGCAGCTCCGACCAGACAGGGGACGAGCAGTACTTC. Translating gives CASSSDQTGDEQYF.

This clone was detected only once. The chain carries TRBV5-1 and TRBJ2-5; the match to TRBD1 covers 7 bases. Germline values: CDR1 SGHRS, CDR2 YFSETQ. V shed 8 bases and J 5 bases; nucleotides not matched to a gene: 9. The CDR3 totals 13 residues. The CDR3 protein is CASRTGVAETQYF. The CDR3 DNA reads as TGCGCCAGTCGCACAGGGGTGGCGGAGACCCAGTACTTC.

The V gene is TRBV6-6, the J gene TRBJ2-7, with 9 bases lining up with TRBD1. Germline-derived CDR1 and CDR2 are MNHNY and SVGAGI (reference sequence). The CDR3 contains 14 residues. Trimming at V came to 7 bases and at J to 6 bases, leaving 10 bases not matched to a gene. For the CDR3, the DNA is TGTGCCAGCACCCCAGGGACAGGGACGGTCGAGCAGTACTTC. Translating gives CASTPGTGTVEQYF.

This chain joins TRBV19 and TRBJ2-7; D not resolved. The CDR3 runs 14 residues. V shed 1 base and J shed 0 bases, with 7 bases lying between them. The germline V gene encodes CDR1 LNHDA and CDR2 SQIVND (reference sequence). The CDR3 sequence: CASSIAQNSYEQYF. The CDR3 DNA sequence: TGTGCCAGTAGTATAGCCCAGAACTCCTACGAGCAGTACTTC.

This clone was counted a few times. V is TRBV11-2 and J is TRBJ2-2; D is unclear. Germline-derived CDR1 and CDR2 are SGHAT and FQNNGV. The V end was cut by 5 bases, the J end by 3 bases, with 7 bases between. The CDR3 totals 13 residues. The CDR3 bases are TGTGCCAGCAGCCTTACTGACACCGGGGAGCTGTTTTTT. It is translated as CASSLTDTGELFF.

The CDR3 reads CASSFRSGANVLTF. The CDR3 coding sequence is TGCGCCAGCAGCTTCCGCTCTGGGGCCAACGTCCTGACTTTC. The genes are TRBV5-1 and TRBJ2-6; D remains ambiguous. Germline assignment: CDR1 SGHRS and CDR2 YFSETQ. V was pared by 2 bases and J by 0 bases, with 3 bases between. The CDR3 runs to 14 residues.

The rearrangement joins TRBV19 to TRBJ1-1, with D possibly being TRBD1 (6 bases). CDR1 is LNHDA, CDR2 SQIVND, per germline (reference sequence). Trimming stripped 11 bases from V and 3 bases from J, with 19 bases between. CDR3 length: 14 amino acids. In DNA form, the CDR3 reads TGTGCCGCCTCATGGGGGGGGGCGGACACTGAAGCTTTCTTT. Its translation: CAASWGGADTEAFF.

The rearrangement uses TRBV10-1 and TRBJ2-5, with D maybe TRBD2 (5 bases). Trimming stripped 0 bases from V and 7 bases from J, with 12 bases between. CDR1 and CDR2 from the germline V gene are WNHNN and SYGVQD (reference sequence). The CDR3 loop spans 14 amino acids. CDR3 loop: CASSESIATATQYF. Here the CDR3 DNA reads TGCGCCAGCAGTGAGTCGATAGCGACGGCGACCCAGTACTTC.

There are a few counts of this clone. This chain connects TRBV9 to TRBJ2-1, with D possibly matching TRBD2 (5 bases). The CDR3 has 13 residues. CDR1 is SGDLS and CDR2 is YYNGEE in the germline V gene. Trimming took 4 bases from V and 4 from J, leaving 9 bases between them. CDR3: CASSSRLYNEQFF. The CDR3 bases are TGTGCCAGCAGCTCAAGACTATACAATGAGCAGTTCTTC.

V is TRBV5-4 and J is TRBJ1-2; a possible D gene is TRBD1 (5 bases). V lost 3 bases and J 3 bases, leaving 15 bases between the germline ends. CDR1 and CDR2 (germline): SGHNT, YYREEE (reference sequence). There are 15 residues in the CDR3. CDR3 sequence (DNA): TGTGCCAGCAGCTCGGACACTCGGTCCTACTATGGCTACACCTTC. Its protein product is CASSSDTRSYYGYTF.

This clone was seen only a few times. The rearrangement uses TRBV6-1 and TRBJ2-5; D gene unclear. The length of the CDR3 is 14 residues. V was trimmed by 0 bases and J by 5 bases, leaving 10 bases between them. Germline-derived CDR1 and CDR2 are MNHNS and SASEGT. CDR3 DNA: TGTGCCAGCAGTGAAGCGCTTCTCGGGGAGACCCAGTACTTC. Translation: CASSEALLGETQYF.

This clone occurred once. V and J are TRBV7-2 and TRBJ1-4, with D maybe TRBD1 (5 bases). V was pared by 7 bases and J by 7 bases, with 16 bases between. CDR3 length: 14 amino acids. Germline CDR1 is SGHTA and CDR2 is FQGNSA. The CDR3 nucleotides read TGTGCCAGCACCCAGATGCTGGGGGGTGAAAAACTGTTTTTT. As protein: CASTQMLGGEKLFF.

In DNA, the CDR3 is TGTGCCAATAGCCCAGCGGGACCACGCACAGATACGCAGTATTTT. It codes for CANSPAGPRTDTQYF. This chain connects TRBV10-3 to TRBJ2-3, with 7 bases matching TRBD2. This CDR3 region has 15 residues. The V and J ends lost 10 bases and 1 base, in that order; junction bases with no gene match: 11. CDR1 is ENHRY and CDR2 is SYGVKD in the germline V gene.

The chain employs TRBV6-4 and TRBJ2-3; possibly TRBD2 for D (7 bases). This CDR3 region has 16 residues. Germline V gene sequence: CDR1 MRHNA, CDR2 SNTAGT. Trimming stripped 2 bases from V and 2 bases from J, with 14 bases between. CDR3 bases: TGTGCCAGCAGTGACGCCGGGGGGCGCCACACAGATACGCAGTATTTT. Protein product: CASSDAGGRHTDTQYF.

This clone was seen a handful of times. The genes are TRBV14 and TRBJ2-3; D possibly corresponds to TRBD1 (6 bases). V lost 1 base, J lost 4 bases, and 12 bases lay in between. The germline V gene has CDR1 SGHDN and CDR2 FVKESK. The length of the CDR3 is 15 residues. In DNA form, the CDR3 reads TGTGCCAGCAGCCAAGTCCCAGGGGCGGCAGATACGCAGTATTTT. Amino acid sequence: CASSQVPGAADTQYF.

The V call is TRBV19, the J call TRBJ1-2, with D uncertain. There are 13 residues in the CDR3. V was clipped by 6 bases and J by 0 bases, with 8 bases between them. Germline CDR1 and CDR2: LNHDA and SQIVND (reference sequence). Written as DNA, the CDR3 is TGTGCCAGTAGGGTAGGAGCTAACTATGGCTACACCTTC. Residues: CASRVGANYGYTF.